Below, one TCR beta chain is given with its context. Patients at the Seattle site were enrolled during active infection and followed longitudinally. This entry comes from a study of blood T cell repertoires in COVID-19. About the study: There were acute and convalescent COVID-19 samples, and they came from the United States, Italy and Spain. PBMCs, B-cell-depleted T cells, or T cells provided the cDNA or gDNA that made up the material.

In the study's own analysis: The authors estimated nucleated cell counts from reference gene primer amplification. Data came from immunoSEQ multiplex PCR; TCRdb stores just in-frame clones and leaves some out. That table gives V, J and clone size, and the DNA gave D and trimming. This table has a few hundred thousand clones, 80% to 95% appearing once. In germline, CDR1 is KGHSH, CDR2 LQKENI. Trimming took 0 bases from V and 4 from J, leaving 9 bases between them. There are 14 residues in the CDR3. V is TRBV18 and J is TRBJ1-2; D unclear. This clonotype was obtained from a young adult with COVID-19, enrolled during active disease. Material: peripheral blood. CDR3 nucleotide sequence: TGTGCCAGCTCACCACCCTCTAATACCTATGGCTACACCTTC. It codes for CASSPPSNTYGYTF.